The entry below describes one TCR beta chain. This sample is drawn from a study of cytomegalovirus exposure and HLA in healthy donors. 13 Jbeta primers and 60 Vbeta primers were used for the PCR. TCRdb keeps only in-frame clones here, not all; method: immunoSEQ multiplex PCR. The sample contains some 160,000 clones, 80% of which appear only once. The sequence derives from a man aged 35-49 years in good health and CMV-seronegative. The material sequenced was PBMCs.

As DNA, the CDR3 is TGTGCCAGCAGTGATAGTTCGGGACAGAACGAGCAGTACTTC. Amino acid sequence: CASSDSSGQNEQYF. This chain joins TRBV2 and TRBJ2-5, with TRBD1 matching over 7 bases. The end of the DNA is better explained by TRBJ2-7, so the J call may be wrong. This CDR3 spans 14 amino acids. Germline lookup yields CDR1 SNHLY and CDR2 FYNNEI.